This T cell receptor beta chain was recorded in a study of cytotoxic CD8 clonotypes in ibrutinib-treated CLL. Study observations and caveats: Patients had baseline clonality above age-matched healthy donors, and this clonality moved with circulating CD8+ T-cell counts.

Germline CDR1 is SGHRS and CDR2 is YFSETQ. The CDR3 consists of 14 residues. Trimming removed 6 bases at V and 2 bases at J, with 14 bases between. Worth noting for this clone: What it binds is unknown.

Method: immunoSEQ multiplex PCR; TCRdb's copy keeps in-frame clones and lacks some. Here the sample spans fewer than 400,000 clones, over 60% being singletons. Genomic DNA for TCR beta libraries, approximately 2 micrograms, came from cryopreserved PBMCs. The sequencing here drew on PBMCs, taken after 36 months of ibrutinib treatment. The sequence came from a human donor with chronic lymphocytic leukemia. The chain uses TRBV5-1 and TRBJ2-5; D perhaps matches TRBD1 (6 bases). CDR3 sequence reads: CASTFGDRQETQYF. CDR3 coding DNA: TGCGCCAGCACCTTTGGAGACAGGCAAGAGACCCAGTACTTC. The full variable domain, rest sourced from reference TRBV5-1 and TRBJ2-5, is KAGVTQTPRYLIKTRGQQVTLSCSPISGHRSVSWYQQTPGQGLQFLFEYFSETQRNKGNFPGRFSGRQFSNSRSEMNVSTLELGDSALYLCASTFGDRQETQYFGPGTRLLVL.